This T cell receptor beta chain originates from a study of cytomegalovirus exposure and HLA in healthy donors. Vbeta (60) and Jbeta (13) primers were used in the PCR. Sequencing was performed with immunoSEQ multiplex PCR; in TCRdb, only in-frame clones are kept and a portion is missing. Of about 150,000 clones in the sample, approximately 88% were seen once. CDR1 and CDR2 (germline): SGHAT, FQDESV (reference sequence). This CDR3 has 14 amino acids. The V gene lost 5 bases and the J gene lost 0 bases, with 8 bases spanning the gap. The chain combines TRBV11-1 with TRBJ2-4; D call uncertain. What was sequenced was PBMCs. The TCR originated in a young woman in good health and CMV-seronegative. Here the CDR3 DNA reads TGTGCCAGCAGCCCCGGTATAGCCAAAAACATTCAGTACTTC. Amino acid sequence: CASSPGIAKNIQYF.